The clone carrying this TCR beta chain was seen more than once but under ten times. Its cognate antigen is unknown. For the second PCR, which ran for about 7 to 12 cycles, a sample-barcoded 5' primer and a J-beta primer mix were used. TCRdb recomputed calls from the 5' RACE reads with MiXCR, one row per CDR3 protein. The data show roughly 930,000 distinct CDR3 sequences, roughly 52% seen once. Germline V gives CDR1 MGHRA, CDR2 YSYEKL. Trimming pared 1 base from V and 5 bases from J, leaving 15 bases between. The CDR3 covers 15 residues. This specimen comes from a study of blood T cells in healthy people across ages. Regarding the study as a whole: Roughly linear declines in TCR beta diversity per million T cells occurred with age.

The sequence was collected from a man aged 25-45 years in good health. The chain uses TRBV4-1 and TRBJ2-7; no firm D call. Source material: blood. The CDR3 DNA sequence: TGCGCCAGCAGCCAAGCATTAAATTACCACCACGAGCAGTACTTC. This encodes CASSQALNYHHEQYF.